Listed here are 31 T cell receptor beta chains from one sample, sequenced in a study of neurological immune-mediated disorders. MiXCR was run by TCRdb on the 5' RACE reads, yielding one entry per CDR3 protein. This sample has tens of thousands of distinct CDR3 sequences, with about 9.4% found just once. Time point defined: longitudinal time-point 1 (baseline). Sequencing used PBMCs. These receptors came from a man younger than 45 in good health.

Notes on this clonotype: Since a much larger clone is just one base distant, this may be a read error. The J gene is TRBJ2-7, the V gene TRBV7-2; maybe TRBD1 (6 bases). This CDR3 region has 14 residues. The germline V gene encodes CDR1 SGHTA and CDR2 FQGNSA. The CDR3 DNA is TGTGCCATCAGCAACAGGGATCTCACCTACGAGCAGTACTTC. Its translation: CAISNRDLTYEQYF.

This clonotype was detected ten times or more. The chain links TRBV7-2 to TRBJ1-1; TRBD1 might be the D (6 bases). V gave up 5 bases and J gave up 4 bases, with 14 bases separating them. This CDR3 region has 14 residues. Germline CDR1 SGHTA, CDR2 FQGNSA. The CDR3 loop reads CASSRRGVSTEAFF. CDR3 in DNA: TGTGCCAGCAGCAGAAGGGGGGTCAGCACTGAAGCTTTCTTT.

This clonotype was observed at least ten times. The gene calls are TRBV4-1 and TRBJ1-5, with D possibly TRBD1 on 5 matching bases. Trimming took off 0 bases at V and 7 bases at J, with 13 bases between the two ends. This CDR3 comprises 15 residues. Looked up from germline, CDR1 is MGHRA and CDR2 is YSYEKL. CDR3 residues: CASSQDGRVEQPQHF. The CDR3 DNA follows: TGCGCCAGCAGCCAAGATGGCAGGGTTGAGCAGCCCCAGCATTTT.

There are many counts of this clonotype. The CDR3 region is CASSFFGYNQPQHF. The CDR3 DNA is TGTGCCAGCAGTTTTTTTGGTTACAATCAGCCCCAGCATTTT. The genes are TRBV28 and TRBJ1-5, with unresolved D. The CDR3 sequence is 14 residues long. V shed 3 bases and J shed 3 bases, with 9 bases lying between them. Germline CDR1 reads MDHEN; CDR2 reads SYDVKM. The whole variable domain, filled in from reference TRBV28 and TRBJ1-5, reads DVKVTQSSRYLVKRTGEKVFLECVQDMDHENMFWYRQDPGLGLRLIYFSYDVKMKEKGDIPEGYSVSREKKERFSLILESASTNQTSMYLCASSFFGYNQPQHFGDGTRLSIL.

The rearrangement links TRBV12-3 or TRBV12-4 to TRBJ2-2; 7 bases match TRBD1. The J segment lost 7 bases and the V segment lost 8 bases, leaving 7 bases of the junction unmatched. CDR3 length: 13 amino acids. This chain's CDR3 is CASLTGSIGELFF. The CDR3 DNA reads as TGTGCCAGCTTGACAGGGTCCATCGGGGAGCTGTTTTTT.

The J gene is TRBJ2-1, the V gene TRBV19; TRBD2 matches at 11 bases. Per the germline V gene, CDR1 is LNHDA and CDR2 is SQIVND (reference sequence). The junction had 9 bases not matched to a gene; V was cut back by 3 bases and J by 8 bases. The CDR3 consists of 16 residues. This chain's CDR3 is CASSIGLAGGVDEQFF. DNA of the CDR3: TGTGCCAGTAGTATTGGGCTAGCGGGAGGAGTGGATGAGCAGTTCTTC.

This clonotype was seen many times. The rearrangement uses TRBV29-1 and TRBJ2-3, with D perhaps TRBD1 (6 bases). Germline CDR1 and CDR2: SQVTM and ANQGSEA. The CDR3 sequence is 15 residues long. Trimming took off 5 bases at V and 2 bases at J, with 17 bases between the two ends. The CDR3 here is CSVFGGGFSTDTQYF. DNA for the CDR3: TGCAGCGTTTTTGGGGGCGGATTCTCCACAGATACGCAGTATTTT.

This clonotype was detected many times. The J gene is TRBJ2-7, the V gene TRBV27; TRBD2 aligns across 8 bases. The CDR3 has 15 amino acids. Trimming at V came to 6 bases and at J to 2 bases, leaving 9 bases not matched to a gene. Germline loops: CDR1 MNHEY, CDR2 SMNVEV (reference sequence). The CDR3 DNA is TGTGCCAGCAGGAGTCGAACTAGCGGCACCTACGAGCAGTACTTC. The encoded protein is CASRSRTSGTYEQYF.

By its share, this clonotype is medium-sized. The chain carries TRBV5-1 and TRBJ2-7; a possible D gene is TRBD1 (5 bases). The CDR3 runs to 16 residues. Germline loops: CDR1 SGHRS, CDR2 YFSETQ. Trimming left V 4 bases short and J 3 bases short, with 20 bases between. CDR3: CASSQPEARVDYEQYF. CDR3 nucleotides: TGCGCCAGCAGCCAACCCGAGGCCAGGGTGGACTACGAGCAGTACTTC.

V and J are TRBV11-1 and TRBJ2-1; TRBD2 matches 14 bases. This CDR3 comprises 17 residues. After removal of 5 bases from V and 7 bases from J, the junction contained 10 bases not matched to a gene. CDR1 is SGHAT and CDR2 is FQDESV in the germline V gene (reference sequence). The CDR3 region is CASSGQGTSGSLNEQFF. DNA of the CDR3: TGTGCCAGCAGCGGGCAAGGGACTAGCGGGAGTTTAAATGAGCAGTTCTTC.

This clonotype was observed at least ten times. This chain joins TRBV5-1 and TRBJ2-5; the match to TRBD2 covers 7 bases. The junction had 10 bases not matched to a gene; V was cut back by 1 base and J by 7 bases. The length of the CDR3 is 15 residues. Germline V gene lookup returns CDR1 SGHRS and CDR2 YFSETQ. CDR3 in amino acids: CASSLTGQIAGTQYF. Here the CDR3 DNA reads TGCGCCAGCAGCTTGACGGGGCAAATAGCGGGGACCCAGTACTTC. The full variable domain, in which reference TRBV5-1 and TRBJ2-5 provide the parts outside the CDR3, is KAGVTQTPRYLIKTRGQQVTLSCSPISGHRSVSWYQQTPGQGLQFLFEYFSETQRNKGNFPGRFSGRQFSNSRSEMNVSTLELGDSALYLCASSLTGQIAGTQYFGPGTRLLVL.

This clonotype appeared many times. CDR3 sequence reads: CASSPGSLSFAPQHF. The CDR3 DNA is TGTGCCAGCTCACCAGGCTCTCTATCCTTTGCGCCCCAGCATTTT. The V gene is TRBV18, the J gene TRBJ1-5; D gene uncertain. From germline, CDR1 is KGHSH and CDR2 LQKENI. The ends were cut back, 2 bases at V and 9 bases at J, with 17 bases in the middle. CDR3 length: 15 amino acids.

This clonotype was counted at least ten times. This chain's CDR3 is CASSLTSGGYEQYF. As DNA, the CDR3 is TGCGCCAGCAGCTTGACTAGCGGGGGCTACGAGCAGTACTTC. The V call is TRBV5-1, the J call TRBJ2-7; 11 nucleotides agree with TRBD2. There are 14 residues in the CDR3. From germline, CDR1 is SGHRS and CDR2 YFSETQ. V lost 1 base, J lost 3 bases, and 0 bases stayed unmatched.

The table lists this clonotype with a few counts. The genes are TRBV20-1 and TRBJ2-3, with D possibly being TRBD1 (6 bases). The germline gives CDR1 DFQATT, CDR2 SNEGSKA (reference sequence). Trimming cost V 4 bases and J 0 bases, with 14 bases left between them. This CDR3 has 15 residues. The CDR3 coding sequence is TGCAGTGCTATACCGGACAGCTGGAGCACAGATACGCAGTATTTT. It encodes CSAIPDSWSTDTQYF.

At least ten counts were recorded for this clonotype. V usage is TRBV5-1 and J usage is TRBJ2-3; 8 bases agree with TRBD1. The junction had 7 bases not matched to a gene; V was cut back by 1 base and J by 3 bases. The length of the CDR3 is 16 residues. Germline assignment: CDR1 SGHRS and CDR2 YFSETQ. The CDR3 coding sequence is TGCGCCAGCAGCTTGCTTCGGACAGGGTCGACAGATACGCAGTATTTT. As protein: CASSLLRTGSTDTQYF.

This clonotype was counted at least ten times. CDR3 bases: TGTGCCAGCAGCCAAGATGCGAGGGTAGCCGGGAACACTGAAGCTTTCTTT. Protein sequence: CASSQDARVAGNTEAFF. The chain recombines TRBV3-1 with TRBJ1-1; D is unclear. There are 17 residues in the CDR3. Deletions cut 0 bases from V and 1 base from J, with 15 bases between. Germline CDR1 and CDR2: LGHDT and YNNKEL (reference sequence).

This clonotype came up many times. The CDR3, as DNA: TGTGCCAGCTCACCAAGCGGGCTGGGACTCTACGAGCAGTACTTC. This gives the protein CASSPSGLGLYEQYF. J is TRBJ2-7 and V is TRBV18; D is perhaps TRBD2 (6 bases). Per germline, CDR1 KGHSH and CDR2 LQKENI. CDR3 size: 15 residues. Trimming cost V 2 bases and J 3 bases, with 14 bases left between them.

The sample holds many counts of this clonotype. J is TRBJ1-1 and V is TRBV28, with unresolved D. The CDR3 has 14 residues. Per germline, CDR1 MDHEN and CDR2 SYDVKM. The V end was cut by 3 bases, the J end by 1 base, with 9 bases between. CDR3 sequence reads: CASSLVLRNTEAFF. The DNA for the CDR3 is TGTGCCAGCAGTTTGGTCCTTCGGAACACTGAAGCTTTCTTT.

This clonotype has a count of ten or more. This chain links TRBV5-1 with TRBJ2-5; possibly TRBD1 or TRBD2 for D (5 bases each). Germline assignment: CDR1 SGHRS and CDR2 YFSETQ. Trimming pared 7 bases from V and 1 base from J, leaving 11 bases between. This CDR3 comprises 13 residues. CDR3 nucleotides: TGCGCCAGCCAACGAGGGGCCCAAGAGACCCAGTACTTC. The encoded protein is CASQRGAQETQYF.

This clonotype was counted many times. The CDR3 reads CASSLETEGYTF. The CDR3 region has the DNA TGTGCCAGCAGCTTAGAGACCGAGGGCTACACCTTC. J is TRBJ1-2 and V is TRBV11-2; D not resolved. CDR3 length: 12 residues. Germline-derived CDR1 and CDR2 are SGHAT and FQNNGV. V was clipped by 0 bases and J by 8 bases, with 7 bases between them. The full variable domain, with the rest looked up from reference TRBV11-2 and TRBJ1-2, is EAGVAQSPRYKIIEKRQSVAFWCNPISGHATLYWYQQILGQGPKLLIQFQNNGVVDDSQLPKDRFSAERLKGVDSTLKIQPAKLEDSAVYLCASSLETEGYTFGSGTRLTVV.

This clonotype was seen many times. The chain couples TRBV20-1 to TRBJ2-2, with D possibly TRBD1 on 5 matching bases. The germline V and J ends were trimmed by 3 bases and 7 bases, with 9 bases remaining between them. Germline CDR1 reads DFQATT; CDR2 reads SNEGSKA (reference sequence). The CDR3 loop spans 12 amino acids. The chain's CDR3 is CSARGRNGELFF. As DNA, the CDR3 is TGCAGTGCTAGGGGGCGTAACGGGGAGCTGTTTTTT.

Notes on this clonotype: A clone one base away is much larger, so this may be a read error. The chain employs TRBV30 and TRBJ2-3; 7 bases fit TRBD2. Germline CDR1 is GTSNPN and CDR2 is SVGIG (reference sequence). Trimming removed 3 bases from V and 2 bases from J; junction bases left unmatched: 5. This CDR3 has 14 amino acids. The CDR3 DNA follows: TGTGCCTGGAGAGCTAGCGGCCACACAGATACGCAGTATTTT. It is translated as CAWRASGHTDTQYF. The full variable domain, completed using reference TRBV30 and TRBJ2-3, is SQTIHQWPATLVQPVGSPLSLECTVEGTSNPNLYWYRQAAGRGLQLLFYSVGIGQISSEVPQNLSASRPQDRQFILSSKKLLLSDSGFYLCAWRASGHTDTQYFGPGTRLTVL.

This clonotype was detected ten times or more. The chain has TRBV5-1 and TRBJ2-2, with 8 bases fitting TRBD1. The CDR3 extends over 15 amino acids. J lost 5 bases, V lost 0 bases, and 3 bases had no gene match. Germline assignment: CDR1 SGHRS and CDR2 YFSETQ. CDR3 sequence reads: CASSLVQGATGELFF. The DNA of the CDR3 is TGCGCCAGCAGCTTGGTTCAGGGGGCGACCGGGGAGCTGTTTTTT.

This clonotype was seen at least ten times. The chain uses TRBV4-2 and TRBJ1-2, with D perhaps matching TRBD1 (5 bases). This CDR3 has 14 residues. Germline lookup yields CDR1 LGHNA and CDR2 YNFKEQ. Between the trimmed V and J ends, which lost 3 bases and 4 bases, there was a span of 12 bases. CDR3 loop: CASSQGEISYGYTF. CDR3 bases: TGTGCCAGCAGCCAGGGGGAGATTTCCTATGGCTACACCTTC.

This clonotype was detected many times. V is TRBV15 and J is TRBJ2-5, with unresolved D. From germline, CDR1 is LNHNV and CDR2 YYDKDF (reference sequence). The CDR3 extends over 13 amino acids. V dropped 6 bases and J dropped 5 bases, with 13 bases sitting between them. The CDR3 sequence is CATRFLDGETQYF. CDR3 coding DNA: TGTGCCACCAGGTTTCTCGATGGGGAGACCCAGTACTTC.

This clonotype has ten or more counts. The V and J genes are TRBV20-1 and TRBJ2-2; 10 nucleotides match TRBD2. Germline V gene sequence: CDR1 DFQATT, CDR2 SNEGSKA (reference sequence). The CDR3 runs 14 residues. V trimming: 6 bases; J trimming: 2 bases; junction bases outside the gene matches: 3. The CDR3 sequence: CSARTSGNTGELFF. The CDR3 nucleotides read TGCAGTGCCCGGACTAGCGGCAACACCGGGGAGCTGTTTTTT.

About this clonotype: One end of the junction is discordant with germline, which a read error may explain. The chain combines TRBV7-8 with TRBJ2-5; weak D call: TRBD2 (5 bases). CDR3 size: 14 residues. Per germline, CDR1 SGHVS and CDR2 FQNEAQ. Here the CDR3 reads CASRSLAGQATQYF. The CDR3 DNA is TGTGCCAGCAGGTCTTTGGCGGGCCAAGCGACCCAGTACTTC.

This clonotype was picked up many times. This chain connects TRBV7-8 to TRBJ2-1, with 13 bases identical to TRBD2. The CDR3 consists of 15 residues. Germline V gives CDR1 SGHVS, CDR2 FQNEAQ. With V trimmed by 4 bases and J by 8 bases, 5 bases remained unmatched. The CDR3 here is CASSWTSGSTHEQFF. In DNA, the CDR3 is TGTGCCAGCAGCTGGACTAGCGGGAGTACCCATGAGCAGTTCTTC.

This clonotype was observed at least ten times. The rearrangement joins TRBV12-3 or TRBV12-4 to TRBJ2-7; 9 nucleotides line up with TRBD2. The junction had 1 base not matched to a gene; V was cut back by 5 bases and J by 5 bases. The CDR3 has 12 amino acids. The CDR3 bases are TGTGCCAGCAGTCCTAGCGGGAACGAGCAGTACTTC. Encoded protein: CASSPSGNEQYF.

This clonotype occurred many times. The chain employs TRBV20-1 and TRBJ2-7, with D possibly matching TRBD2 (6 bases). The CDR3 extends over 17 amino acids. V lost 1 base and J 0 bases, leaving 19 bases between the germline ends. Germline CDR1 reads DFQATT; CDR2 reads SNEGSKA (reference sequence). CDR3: CSARGPTSSLSSYEQYF. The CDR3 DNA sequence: TGCAGTGCTAGAGGACCTACTAGCTCCTTGAGCTCCTACGAGCAGTACTTC.

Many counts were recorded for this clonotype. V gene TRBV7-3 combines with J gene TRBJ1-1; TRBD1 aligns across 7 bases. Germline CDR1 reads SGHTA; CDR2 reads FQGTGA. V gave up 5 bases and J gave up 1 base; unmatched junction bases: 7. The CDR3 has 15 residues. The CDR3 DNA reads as TGTGCCAGCAGCGCGACAGGGAGGGGGAACACTGAAGCTTTCTTT. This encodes CASSATGRGNTEAFF.